This is a list of T cell receptor beta chains from one sample in a study of somatic mutations in cytotoxic T cells in rheumatoid arthritis. The table came from immunoSEQ multiplex PCR; TCRdb's copy has only in-frame clones and leaves some out. Among some 14,000 clones listed, 65% to 75% were seen once. Source material: CD8+ T cells sorted from blood. Receptor source: an adult with rheumatoid arthritis. Both conserved end residues are part of each CDR3. D genes are given only for firm matches. Only some rows state a clone size, as once, few, many or a class for expanded clones.

d_call | j_call | v_call | clone_size | cdr3_nt | cdr3_aa
NA | TRBJ1-1 | TRBV4-2 | NA | TGTGCCAGCAGGAATACAGGGCTCACTGAAGCTTTCTTT | CASRNTGLTEAFF
NA | TRBJ1-1 | TRBV27 | NA | TGTGCCAGTGCCGGGACAAGGAACACTGAAGCTTTCTTT | CASAGTRNTEAFF
TRBD1 | TRBJ1-6 | TRBV6-1 | few | TGTGCCAGCAGTGAAGCCATGGGACAGGGTAATTCACCCCTCCACTTT | CASSEAMGQGNSPLHF
NA | TRBJ1-3 | TRBV27 | once | TGTGCCAGCAGTACCCTGGGCTCTGGAAACACCATATATTTT | CASSTLGSGNTIYF
NA | TRBJ2-7 | TRBV27 | once | TGTGCCAGCCAGGGTGCCAACGAGCAGTACTTC | CASQGANEQYF
TRBD1 | TRBJ1-1 | TRBV2 | NA | TGTGCCAGCAGCATTGGGAGGGGGCGGTGGAACACTGAAGCTTTCTTT | CASSIGRGRWNTEAFF
TRBD1 | TRBJ1-4 | TRBV28 | NA | TGTGCCAGCAGCCACGGGACAGGGGGCATCACTAATGAAAAACTGTTTTTT | CASSHGTGGITNEKLFF
TRBD1 | TRBJ2-1 | TRBV27 | NA | TGTGCCAGCAGTTCCGGACAGGTTTACAATGAGCAGTTCTTC | CASSSGQVYNEQFF
TRBD1 | TRBJ2-2 | TRBV9 | once | TGTGCCAGCAGCGTAGAGACAGGGGCAGGCGGGGAGCTGTTTTTT | CASSVETGAGGELFF
TRBD1 | TRBJ2-1 | TRBV15 | NA | TGTGCCACCAGCAGGGGGACAGATCACAATGAGCAGTTCTTC | CATSRGTDHNEQFF
TRBD1 | TRBJ2-1 | TRBV6-5 | NA | TGTGCCAGCAGTTACGGGACAGGGTATTCAGAGCAGTTCTTC | CASSYGTGYSEQFF
NA | TRBJ2-2 | TRBV13 | NA | TGTGCCAGCAGTAGGGCCAGGACGAACACCGGGGAGCTGTTTTTT | CASSRARTNTGELFF
NA | TRBJ2-7 | TRBV6-5 | few | TGTGCCAGCACAAACAGCTCCTACGAGCAGTACTTC | CASTNSSYEQYF
NA | TRBJ1-1 | TRBV19 | NA | TGTGCCAGTAGTACGATGTGGGGAATGAACACTGAAGCTTTCTTT | CASSTMWGMNTEAFF